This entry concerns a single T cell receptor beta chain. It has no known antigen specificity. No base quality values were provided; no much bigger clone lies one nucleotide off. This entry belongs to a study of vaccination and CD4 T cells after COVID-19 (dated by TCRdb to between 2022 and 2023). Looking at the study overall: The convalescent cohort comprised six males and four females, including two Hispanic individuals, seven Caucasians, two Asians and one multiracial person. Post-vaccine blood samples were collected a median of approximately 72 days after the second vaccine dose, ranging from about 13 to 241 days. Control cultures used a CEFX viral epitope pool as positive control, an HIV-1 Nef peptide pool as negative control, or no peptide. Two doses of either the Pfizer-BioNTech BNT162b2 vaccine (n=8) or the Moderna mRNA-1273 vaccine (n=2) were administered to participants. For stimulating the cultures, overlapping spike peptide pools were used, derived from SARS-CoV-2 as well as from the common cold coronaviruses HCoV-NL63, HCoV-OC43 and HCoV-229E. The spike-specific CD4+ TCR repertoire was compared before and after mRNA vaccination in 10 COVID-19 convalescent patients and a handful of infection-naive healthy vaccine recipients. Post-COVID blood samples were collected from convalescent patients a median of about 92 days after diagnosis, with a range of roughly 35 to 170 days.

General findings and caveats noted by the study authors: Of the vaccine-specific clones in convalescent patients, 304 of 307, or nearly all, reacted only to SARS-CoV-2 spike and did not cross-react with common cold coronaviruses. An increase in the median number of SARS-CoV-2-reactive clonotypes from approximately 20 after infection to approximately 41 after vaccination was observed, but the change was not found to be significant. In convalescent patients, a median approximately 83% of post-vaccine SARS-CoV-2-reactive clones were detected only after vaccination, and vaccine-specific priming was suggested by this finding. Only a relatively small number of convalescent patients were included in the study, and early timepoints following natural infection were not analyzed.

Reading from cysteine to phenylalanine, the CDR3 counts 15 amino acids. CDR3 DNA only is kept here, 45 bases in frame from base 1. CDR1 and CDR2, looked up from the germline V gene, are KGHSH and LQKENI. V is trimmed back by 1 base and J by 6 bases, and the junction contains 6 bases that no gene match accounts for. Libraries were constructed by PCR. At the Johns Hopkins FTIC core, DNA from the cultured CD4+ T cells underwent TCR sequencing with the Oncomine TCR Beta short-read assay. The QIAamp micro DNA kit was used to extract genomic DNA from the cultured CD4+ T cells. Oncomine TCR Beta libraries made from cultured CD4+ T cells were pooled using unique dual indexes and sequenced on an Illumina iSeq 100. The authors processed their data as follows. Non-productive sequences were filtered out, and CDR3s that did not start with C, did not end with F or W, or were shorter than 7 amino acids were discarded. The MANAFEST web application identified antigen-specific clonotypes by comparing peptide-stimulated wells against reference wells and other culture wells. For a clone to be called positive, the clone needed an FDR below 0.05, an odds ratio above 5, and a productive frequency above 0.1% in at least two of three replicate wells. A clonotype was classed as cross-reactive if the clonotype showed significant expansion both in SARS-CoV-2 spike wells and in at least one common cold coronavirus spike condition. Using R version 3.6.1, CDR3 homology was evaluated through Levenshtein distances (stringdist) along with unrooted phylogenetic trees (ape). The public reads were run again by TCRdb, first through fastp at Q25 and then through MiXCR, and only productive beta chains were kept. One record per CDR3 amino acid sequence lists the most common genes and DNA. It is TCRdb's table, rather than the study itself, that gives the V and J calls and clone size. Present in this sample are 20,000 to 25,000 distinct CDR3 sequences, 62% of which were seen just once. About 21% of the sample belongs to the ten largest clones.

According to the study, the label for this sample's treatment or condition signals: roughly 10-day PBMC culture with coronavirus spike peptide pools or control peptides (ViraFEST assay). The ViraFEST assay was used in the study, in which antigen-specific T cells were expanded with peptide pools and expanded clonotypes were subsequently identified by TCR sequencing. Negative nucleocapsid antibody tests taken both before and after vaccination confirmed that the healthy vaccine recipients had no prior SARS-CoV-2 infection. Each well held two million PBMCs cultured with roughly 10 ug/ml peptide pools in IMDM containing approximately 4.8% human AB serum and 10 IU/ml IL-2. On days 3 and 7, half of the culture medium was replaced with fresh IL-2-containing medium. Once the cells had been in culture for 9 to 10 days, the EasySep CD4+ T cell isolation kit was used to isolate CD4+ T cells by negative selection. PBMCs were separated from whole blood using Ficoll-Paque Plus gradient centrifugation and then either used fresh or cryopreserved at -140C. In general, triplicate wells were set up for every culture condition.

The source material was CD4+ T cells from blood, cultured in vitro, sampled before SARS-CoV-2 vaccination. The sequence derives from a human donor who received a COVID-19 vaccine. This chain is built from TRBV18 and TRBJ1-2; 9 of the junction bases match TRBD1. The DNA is TGTGCCAGCTCACCACTCGGGACAGGGAGCCATGGCTACACCTTC. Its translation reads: CASSPLGTGSHGYTF.